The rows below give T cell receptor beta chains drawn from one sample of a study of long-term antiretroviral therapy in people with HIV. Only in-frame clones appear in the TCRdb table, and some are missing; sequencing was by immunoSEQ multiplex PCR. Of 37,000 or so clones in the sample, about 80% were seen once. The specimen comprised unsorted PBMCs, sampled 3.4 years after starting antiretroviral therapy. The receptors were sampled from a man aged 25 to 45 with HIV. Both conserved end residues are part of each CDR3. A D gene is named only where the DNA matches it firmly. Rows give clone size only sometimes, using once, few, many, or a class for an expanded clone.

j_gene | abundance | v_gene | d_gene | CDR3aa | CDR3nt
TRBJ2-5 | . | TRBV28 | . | CATTASTQETQYF | TGTGCCACGACGGCCAGCACCCAAGAGACCCAGTACTTC
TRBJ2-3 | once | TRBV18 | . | CASSPPIFMAQYF | TGTGCCAGCTCACCTCCGATTTTTATGGCGCAGTATTTT
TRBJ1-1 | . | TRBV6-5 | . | CASSYPGKGTEAFF | TGTGCCAGCAGTTACCCAGGGAAGGGCACTGAAGCTTTCTTT
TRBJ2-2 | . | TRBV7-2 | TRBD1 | CARRETGTAGELFF | TGTGCCAGACGAGAGACAGGGACGGCCGGGGAGCTGTTTTTT
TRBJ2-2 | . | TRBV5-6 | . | CASSWRAGNTGELFF | TGTGCCAGCAGCTGGCGGGCAGGGAACACCGGGGAGCTGTTTTTT
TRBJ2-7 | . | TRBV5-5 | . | CASSLSASSYEQYF | TGTGCCAGCAGCCTCAGCGCATCCTCCTACGAGCAGTACTTC
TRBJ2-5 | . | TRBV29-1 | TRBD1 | CSVTGTGYQETQYF | TGCAGCGTTACCGGGACAGGGTATCAAGAGACCCAGTACTTC
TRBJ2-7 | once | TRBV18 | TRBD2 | CASSPRTSDKRAGEQYF | TGTGCCAGCTCACCTAGGACTAGCGACAAAAGGGCCGGCGAGCAGTACTTC
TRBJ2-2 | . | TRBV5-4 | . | CASSLFLGTGELFF | TGTGCCAGCAGCTTATTTTTAGGGACCGGGGAGCTGTTTTTT
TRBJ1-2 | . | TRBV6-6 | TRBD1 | CASSNRQGFYTF | TGTGCCAGCAGTAACAGACAGGGATTCTACACCTTC
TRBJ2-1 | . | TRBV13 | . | CASSFAYNEQFF | TGTGCCAGCAGCTTCGCCTACAATGAGCAGTTCTTC
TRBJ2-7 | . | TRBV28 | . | CASSITLGGTYEQYF | TGTGCCAGCAGTATAACCTTAGGCGGGACCTACGAGCAGTACTTC
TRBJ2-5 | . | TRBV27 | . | CASSLLGNQETQYF | TGTGCCAGCAGTTTACTGGGGAACCAAGAGACCCAGTACTTC
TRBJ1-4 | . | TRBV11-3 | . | CASSLVPSLFATNEKLFF | TGTGCCAGCAGCTTAGTCCCAAGCCTCTTTGCAACTAATGAAAAACTGTTTTTT
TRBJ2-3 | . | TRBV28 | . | CASSSRDQYF | TGTGCCAGCAGTTCCCGCGACCAGTATTTT
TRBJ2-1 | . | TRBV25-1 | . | CASSDAGRSNEQFF | TGTGCCAGCAGTGATGCGGGCCGAAGCAATGAGCAGTTCTTC
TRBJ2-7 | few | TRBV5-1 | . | CASSLLGRQEQYF | TGCGCCAGCAGCTTGTTAGGGCGCCAGGAGCAGTACTTC
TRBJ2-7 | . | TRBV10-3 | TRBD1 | CAISETGASTYEQYF | TGTGCCATCAGCGAAACAGGGGCCTCTACCTACGAGCAGTACTTC
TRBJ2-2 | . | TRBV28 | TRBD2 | CASSSSGSRTGELFF | TGTGCCAGCAGTTCTAGCGGTTCACGAACCGGGGAGCTGTTTTTT
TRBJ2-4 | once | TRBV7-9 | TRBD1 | CASSQDRGLGDIQYF | TGTGCCAGCAGCCAGGACAGGGGATTGGGGGACATTCAGTACTTC
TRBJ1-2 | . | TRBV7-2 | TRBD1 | CASSLDREANYGYTF | TGTGCCAGCAGTCTAGACAGGGAAGCTAACTATGGCTACACCTTC
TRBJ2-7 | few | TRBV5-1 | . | CASSPGAGSYEQYF | TGCGCCAGCAGCCCGGGCGCGGGGTCCTACGAGCAGTACTTC
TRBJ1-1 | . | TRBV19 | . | CASIGTEGWTEAFF | TGTGCCAGTATTGGGACTGAGGGGTGGACTGAAGCTTTCTTT
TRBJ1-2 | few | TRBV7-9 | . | CASSSVGGTYGYTF | TGTGCCAGCAGCTCCGTAGGAGGGACCTATGGCTACACCTTC
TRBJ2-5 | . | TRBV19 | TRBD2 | CASSMFGSGSETQYF | TGTGCCAGTAGTATGTTTGGTAGCGGGAGCGAGACCCAGTACTTC
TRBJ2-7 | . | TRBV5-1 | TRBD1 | CASSLGGQGSYEQYF | TGCGCCAGCAGCTTGGGAGGACAGGGCTCCTACGAGCAGTACTTC
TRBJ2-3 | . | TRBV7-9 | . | CASSLGGGQTDTQYF | TGTGCCAGCAGCTTAGGAGGGGGGCAAACAGATACGCAGTATTTT
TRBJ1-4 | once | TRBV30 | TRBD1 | CAWSVRLWTGNYEKLFF | TGTGCCTGGAGTGTACGCCTCTGGACAGGGAATTATGAAAAACTGTTTTTT
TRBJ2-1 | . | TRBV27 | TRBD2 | CASSLGGGPSFGNEQFF | TGTGCCAGCAGTTTGGGGGGAGGGCCGTCTTTTGGCAATGAGCAGTTCTTC
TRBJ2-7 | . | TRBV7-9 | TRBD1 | CASSSPKTGLTSYEQYF | TGTGCCAGCAGCTCACCTAAGACAGGGCTGACGTCCTACGAGCAGTACTTC
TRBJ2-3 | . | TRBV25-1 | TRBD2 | CASSGITGLAGPTDTQYF | TGTGCCAGCAGTGGAATTACGGGACTAGCGGGACCTACAGATACGCAGTATTTT
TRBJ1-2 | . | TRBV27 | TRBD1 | CASSAGQGRTYGYTF | TGTGCCAGCAGTGCCGGACAGGGGAGGACTTATGGCTACACCTTC
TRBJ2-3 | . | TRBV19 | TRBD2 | CASSRARLAGSTDTQYF | TGTGCCAGTAGTAGGGCACGACTAGCGGGAAGCACAGATACGCAGTATTTT
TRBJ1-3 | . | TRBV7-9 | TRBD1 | CASSLGSGTAGNTIYF | TGTGCCAGCAGCTTAGGATCCGGGACAGCTGGAAACACCATATATTTT
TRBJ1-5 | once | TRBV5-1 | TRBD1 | CASSPRTGGNQPQHF | TGCGCCAGCAGCCCGCGGACAGGGGGCAATCAGCCCCAGCATTTT
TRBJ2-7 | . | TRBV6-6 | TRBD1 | CASRLTGQGAYEQYF | TGTGCCAGCAGATTAACCGGACAGGGGGCCTACGAGCAGTACTTC
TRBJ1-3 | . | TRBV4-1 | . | CASSQLSGNTIYF | TGCGCCAGCAGCCAGCTTTCTGGAAACACCATATATTTT
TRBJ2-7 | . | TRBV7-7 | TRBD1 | CASSHPGQGIYEQYF | TGTGCCAGCAGCCACCCGGGACAGGGGATATACGAGCAGTACTTC
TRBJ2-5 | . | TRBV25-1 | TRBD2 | CASSDLRLAGGLETQYF | TGTGCCAGCAGTGACCTTAGACTAGCGGGAGGTTTGGAGACCCAGTACTTC
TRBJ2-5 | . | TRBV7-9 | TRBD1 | CASSYQGVYQETQYF | TGTGCCAGCAGCTACCAGGGGGTATACCAAGAGACCCAGTACTTC
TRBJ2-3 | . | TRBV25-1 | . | CASSEFIRGSGTDTQYF | TGTGCCAGCAGTGAATTTATTCGGGGTAGCGGCACAGATACGCAGTATTTT
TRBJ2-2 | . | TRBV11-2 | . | CASSGDRSGTGELFF | TGTGCCAGCAGCGGGGACCGCAGCGGCACCGGGGAGCTGTTTTTT
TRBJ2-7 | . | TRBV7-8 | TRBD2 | CASSSLAGVYEQYF | TGTGCCAGCAGCTCTCTAGCGGGAGTCTACGAGCAGTACTTC
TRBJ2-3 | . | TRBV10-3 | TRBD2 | CAISELWTSGQYF | TGTGCCATCAGTGAGCTTTGGACTAGCGGGCAGTATTTT
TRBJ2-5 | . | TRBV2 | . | CASSAQIQETQYF | TGTGCCAGCAGTGCTCAAATCCAAGAGACCCAGTACTTC
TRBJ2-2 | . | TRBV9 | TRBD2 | CASSGAGGLAVTGELFF | TGTGCCAGCAGCGGTGCCGGAGGACTAGCGGTCACCGGGGAGCTGTTTTTT
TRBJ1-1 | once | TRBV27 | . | CASSSGENTEAFF | TGTGCCAGCAGTTCCGGGGAAAACACTGAAGCTTTCTTT
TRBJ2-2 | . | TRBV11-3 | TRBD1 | CASSAPGTGTGELFF | TGTGCCAGCAGCGCGCCGGGGACAGGGACCGGGGAGCTGTTTTTT
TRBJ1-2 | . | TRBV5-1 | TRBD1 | CASSLGQGAVYGYTF | TGCGCCAGCAGCTTGGGACAGGGGGCGGTCTATGGCTACACCTTC
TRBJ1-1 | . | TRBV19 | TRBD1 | CASTKPQGVITEAFF | TGTGCCAGTACCAAACCACAGGGGGTTATTACTGAAGCTTTCTTT
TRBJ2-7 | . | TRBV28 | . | CASSRSLGNYEQYF | TGTGCCAGCAGCCGTTCTCTGGGGAATTACGAGCAGTACTTC
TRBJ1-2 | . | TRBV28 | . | CASSSRGGRNNYGYTF | TGTGCCAGCAGTTCCCGGGGGGGGCGCAATAACTATGGCTACACCTTC
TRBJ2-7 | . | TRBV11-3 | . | CASSSPVRAPYEQYF | TGTGCCAGCTCTTCCCCCGTCAGAGCTCCCTACGAGCAGTACTTC
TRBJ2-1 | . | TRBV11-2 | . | CASSLLGGNNEQFF | TGTGCCAGCAGCTTACTCGGAGGAAACAATGAGCAGTTCTTC
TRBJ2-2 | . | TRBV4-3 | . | CASSPTRGNTGELFF | TGCGCCAGCAGCCCAACCAGGGGGAACACCGGGGAGCTGTTTTTT
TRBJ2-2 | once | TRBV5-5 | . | CASRPGADGELFF | TGTGCCAGCAGGCCAGGGGCGGACGGGGAGCTGTTTTTT
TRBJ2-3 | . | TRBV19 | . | CASSSQGPVGTDTQYF | TGTGCCAGTTCCTCTCAGGGGCCCGTAGGCACAGATACGCAGTATTTT
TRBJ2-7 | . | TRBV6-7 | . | CASSYCQRGGVGEQYF | TGTGCCAGCAGTTACTGTCAGAGAGGAGGGGTCGGCGAGCAGTACTTC
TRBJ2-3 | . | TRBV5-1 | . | CASSLRGASTDTQYF | TGCGCCAGCAGCTTGCGCGGGGCTAGCACAGATACGCAGTATTTT
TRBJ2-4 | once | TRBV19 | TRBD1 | CASRTGGAKNIQYF | TGTGCCAGCCGGACAGGGGGAGCCAAAAACATTCAGTACTTC